Listed below are T cell receptor beta chains from one sample, sequenced in a study of blood T cell repertoires in COVID-19. Sequencing used immunoSEQ multiplex PCR; TCRdb keeps in-frame clones, though not all of them. The data show approximately 250,000 clones, around 90% seen once. The specimen was PBMCs or T cells enriched from blood (not recorded which). These receptors all come from a man aged 40-49 years who had been exposed to COVID-19. The CDR3 runs from the conserved cysteine through the conserved F or W. The order of the fields is V gene, clone size, J gene, D gene, CDR3 protein, CDR3 DNA. D genes are given only for firm matches. Clone sizes are given selectively: once, few, many, or a class where the clone is expanded.

TRBV5-4	.	TRBJ2-7	.	CASSLEGGSVYEQYF	TGTGCCAGCAGCTTGGAAGGGGGAAGTGTCTACGAGCAGTACTTC
TRBV6-2/TRBV6-3	.	TRBJ2-3	.	CASSLILVSDTQYF	TGTGCCAGCAGTTTAATCCTAGTTTCGGATACGCAGTATTTT
TRBV11-2	once	TRBJ1-5	.	CASSPGLSNQPQHF	TGTGCCAGCAGCCCCGGTCTTAGCAATCAGCCCCAGCATTTT
TRBV27	.	TRBJ2-1	TRBD2	CASSSSGNEQFF	TGTGCCAGCAGTTCTAGCGGGAATGAGCAGTTCTTC
TRBV7-6	once	TRBJ2-7	TRBD2	CASSRGGAGEYEQYF	TGTGCCAGCAGCCGCGGGGGAGCGGGAGAATACGAGCAGTACTTC
TRBV6-5	.	TRBJ1-2	.	CASRPGFNYGYTF	TGTGCCAGCAGGCCAGGGTTTAACTATGGCTACACCTTC
TRBV9	.	TRBJ2-3	.	CASSVGRQITDTQYF	TGTGCCAGCAGCGTAGGGAGACAGATCACAGATACGCAGTATTTT
TRBV5-1	few	TRBJ1-2	.	CASSSDRSNYGYTF	TGCGCCAGCAGCTCCGACAGATCTAACTATGGCTACACCTTC
TRBV6-5	.	TRBJ2-7	.	CASKEGANSYEQYF	TGTGCCAGCAAGGAGGGGGCAAACTCCTACGAGCAGTACTTC
TRBV19	.	TRBJ2-6	TRBD1	CASSGGQETAGANVLTF	TGTGCCAGTAGTGGAGGACAGGAAACGGCTGGGGCCAACGTCCTGACTTTC